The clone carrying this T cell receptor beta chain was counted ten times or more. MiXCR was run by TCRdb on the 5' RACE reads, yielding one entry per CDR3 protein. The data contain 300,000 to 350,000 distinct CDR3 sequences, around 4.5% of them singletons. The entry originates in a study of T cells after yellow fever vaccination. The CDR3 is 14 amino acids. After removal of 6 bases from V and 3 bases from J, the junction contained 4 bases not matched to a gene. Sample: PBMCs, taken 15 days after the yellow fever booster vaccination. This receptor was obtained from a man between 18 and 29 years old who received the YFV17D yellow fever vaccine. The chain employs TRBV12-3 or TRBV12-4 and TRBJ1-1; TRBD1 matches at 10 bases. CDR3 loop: CASSRQGAYTEAFF. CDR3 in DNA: TGTGCCAGCAGCAGACAGGGGGCCTACACTGAAGCTTTCTTT.